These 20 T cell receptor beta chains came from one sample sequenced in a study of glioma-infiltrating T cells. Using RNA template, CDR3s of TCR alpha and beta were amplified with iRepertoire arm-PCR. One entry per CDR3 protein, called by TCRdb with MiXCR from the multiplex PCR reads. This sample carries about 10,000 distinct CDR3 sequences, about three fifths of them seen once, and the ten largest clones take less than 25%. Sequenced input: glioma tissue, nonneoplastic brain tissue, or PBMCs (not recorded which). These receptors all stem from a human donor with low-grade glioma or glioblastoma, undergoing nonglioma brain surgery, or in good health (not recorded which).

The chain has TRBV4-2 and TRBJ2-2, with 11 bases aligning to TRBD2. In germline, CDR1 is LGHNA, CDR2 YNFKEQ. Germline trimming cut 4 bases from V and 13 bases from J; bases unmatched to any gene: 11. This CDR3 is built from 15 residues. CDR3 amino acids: CASSPLAGDTEGLFF. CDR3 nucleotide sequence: TGTGCCAGCAGCCCACTAGCGGGAGACACCGAAGGGCTGTTTTTT.

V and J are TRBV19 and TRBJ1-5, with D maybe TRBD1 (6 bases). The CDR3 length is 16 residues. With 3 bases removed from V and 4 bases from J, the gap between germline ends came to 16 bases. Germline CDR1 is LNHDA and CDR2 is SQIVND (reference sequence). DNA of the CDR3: TGTGCCAGTAGTATTCTGGAAGGGGGTGAAAATCAGCCCCAGCATTTT. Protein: CASSILEGGENQPQHF.

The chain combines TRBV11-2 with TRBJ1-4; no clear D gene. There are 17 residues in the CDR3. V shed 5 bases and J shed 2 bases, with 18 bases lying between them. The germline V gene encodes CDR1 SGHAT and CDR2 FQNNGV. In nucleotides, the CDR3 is TGTGCCAGCAGCCCTGAAGGTTGGAGCGCGACTAATGAAAAACTGTTTTTT. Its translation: CASSPEGWSATNEKLFF.

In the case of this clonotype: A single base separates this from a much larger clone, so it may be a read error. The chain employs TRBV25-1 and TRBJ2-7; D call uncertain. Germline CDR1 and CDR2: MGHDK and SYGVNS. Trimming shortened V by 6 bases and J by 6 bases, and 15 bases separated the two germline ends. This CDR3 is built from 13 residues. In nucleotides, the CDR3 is TGTGCCAGCAGGAAAAGGGTGGGGATCGAGCAGTACTTC. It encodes CASRKRVGIEQYF.

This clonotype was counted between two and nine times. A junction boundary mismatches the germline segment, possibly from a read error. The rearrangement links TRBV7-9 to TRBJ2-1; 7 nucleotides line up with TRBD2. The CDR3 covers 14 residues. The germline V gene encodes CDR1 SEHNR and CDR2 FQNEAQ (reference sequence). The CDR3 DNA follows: TGTGCCAGCAGTCCAAGACAGAAGCGGGATGAGGAGTTCTTC. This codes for CASSPRQKRDEEFF.

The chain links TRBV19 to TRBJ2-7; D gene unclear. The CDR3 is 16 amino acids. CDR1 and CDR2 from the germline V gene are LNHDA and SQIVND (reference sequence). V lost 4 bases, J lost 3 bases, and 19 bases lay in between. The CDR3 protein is CASSTRRHLASYEQYF. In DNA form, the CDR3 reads TGTGCCAGTAGTACCCGACGACATCTGGCAAGCTACGAGCAGTACTTC. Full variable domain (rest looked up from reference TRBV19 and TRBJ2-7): DGGITQSPKYLFRKEGQNVTLSCEQNLNHDAMYWYRQDPGQGLRLIYYSQIVNDFQKGDIAEGYSVSREKKESFPLTVTSAQKNPTAFYLCASSTRRHLASYEQYFGPGTRLTVT.

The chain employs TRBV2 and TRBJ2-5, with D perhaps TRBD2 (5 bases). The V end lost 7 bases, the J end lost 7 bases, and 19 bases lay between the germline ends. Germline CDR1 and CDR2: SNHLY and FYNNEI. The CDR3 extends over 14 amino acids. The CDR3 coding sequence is TGTGCCAGCAAAAAGAGAGGGAGCGACTGGACCCAGTACTTC. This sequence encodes CASKKRGSDWTQYF.

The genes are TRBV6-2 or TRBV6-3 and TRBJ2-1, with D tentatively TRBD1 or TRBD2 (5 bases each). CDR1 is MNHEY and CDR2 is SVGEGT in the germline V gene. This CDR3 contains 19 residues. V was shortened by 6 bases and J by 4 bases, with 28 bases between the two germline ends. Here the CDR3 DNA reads TGTGCCAGCAGCTACAATATCGGTCTATCGGGACCTCGTTACAATGAGCAGTTCTTC. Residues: CASSYNIGLSGPRYNEQFF.

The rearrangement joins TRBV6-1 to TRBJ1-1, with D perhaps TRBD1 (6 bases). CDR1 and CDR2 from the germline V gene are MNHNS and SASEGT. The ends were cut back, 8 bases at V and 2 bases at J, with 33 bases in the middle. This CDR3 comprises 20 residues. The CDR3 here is CASGPTQPPGHRASNTEAFF. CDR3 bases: TGTGCCAGCGGTCCCACGCAACCTCCGGGACATCGAGCCAGTAACACTGAAGCTTTCTTT.

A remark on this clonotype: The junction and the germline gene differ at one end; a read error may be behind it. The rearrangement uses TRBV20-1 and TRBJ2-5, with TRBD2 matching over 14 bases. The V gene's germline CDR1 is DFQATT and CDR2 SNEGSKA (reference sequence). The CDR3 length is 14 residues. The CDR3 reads CSGTSGRERETQCF. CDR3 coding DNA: TGCAGCGGGACTAGCGGGAGAGAACGGGAGACCCAGTGCTTC.

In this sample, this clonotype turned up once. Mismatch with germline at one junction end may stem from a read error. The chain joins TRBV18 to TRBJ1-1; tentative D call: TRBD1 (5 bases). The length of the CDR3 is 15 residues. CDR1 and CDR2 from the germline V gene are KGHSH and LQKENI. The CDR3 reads CASSPQAGMDTEALF. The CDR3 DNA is TGTGCCAGCTCGCCACAGGCAGGGATGGACACTGAAGCTTTGTTT.

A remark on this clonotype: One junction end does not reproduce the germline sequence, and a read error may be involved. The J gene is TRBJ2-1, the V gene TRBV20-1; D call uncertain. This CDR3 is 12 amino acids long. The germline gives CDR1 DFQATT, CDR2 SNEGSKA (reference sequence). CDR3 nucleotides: TGCAGTGCTACCTCTAAATACAGTGAGCAGTTCTTC. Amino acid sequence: CSATSKYSEQFF.

As DNA, the CDR3 is TGTGCCAGCAGCTTACAACTGGAGGATGAGCAGTTCTTC. This encodes CASSLQLEDEQFF. V is TRBV7-9 and J is TRBJ2-1, with a weak D call TRBD2 (5 bases). The CDR3 totals 13 residues. CDR1 and CDR2 from the germline V gene are SEHNR and FQNEAQ (reference sequence). V dropped 2 bases and J dropped 8 bases, with 10 bases sitting between them.

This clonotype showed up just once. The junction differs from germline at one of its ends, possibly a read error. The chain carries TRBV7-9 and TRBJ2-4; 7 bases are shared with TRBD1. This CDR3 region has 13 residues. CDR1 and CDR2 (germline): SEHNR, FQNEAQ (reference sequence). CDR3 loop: CASTSGTVNIPYF. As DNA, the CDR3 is TGTGCCAGCACCTCCGGGACAGTAAACATTCCGTACTTC.

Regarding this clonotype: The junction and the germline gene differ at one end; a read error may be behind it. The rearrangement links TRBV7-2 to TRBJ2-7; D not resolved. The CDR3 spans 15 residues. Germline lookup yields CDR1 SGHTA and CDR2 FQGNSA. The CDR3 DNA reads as TGTGCCGGCAGCTTATATCCCTCGGGTTACTACGAGCAGTACTTC. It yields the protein CAGSLYPSGYYEQYF. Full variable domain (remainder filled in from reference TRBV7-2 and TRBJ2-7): GAGVSQSPSNKVTEKGKDVELRCDPISGHTALYWYRQSLGQGLEFLIYFQGNSAPDKSGLPSDRFSAERTGGSVSTLTIQRTQQEDSAVYLCAGSLYPSGYYEQYFGPGTRLTVT.

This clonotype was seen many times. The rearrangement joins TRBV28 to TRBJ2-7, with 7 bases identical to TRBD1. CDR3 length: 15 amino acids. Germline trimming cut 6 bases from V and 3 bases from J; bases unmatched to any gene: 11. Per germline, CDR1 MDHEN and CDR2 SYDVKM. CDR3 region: CASSLKWTGGYEQYF. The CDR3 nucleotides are TGTGCCAGCAGCCTTAAATGGACAGGTGGCTACGAGCAGTACTTC.

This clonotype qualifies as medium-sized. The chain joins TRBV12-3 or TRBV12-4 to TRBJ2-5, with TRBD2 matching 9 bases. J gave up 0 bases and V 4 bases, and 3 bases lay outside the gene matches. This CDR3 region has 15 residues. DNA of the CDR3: TGTGCCAGCAGTTGGGCGGGAGGGTACCAAGAGACCCAGTACTTC. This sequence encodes CASSWAGGYQETQYF.

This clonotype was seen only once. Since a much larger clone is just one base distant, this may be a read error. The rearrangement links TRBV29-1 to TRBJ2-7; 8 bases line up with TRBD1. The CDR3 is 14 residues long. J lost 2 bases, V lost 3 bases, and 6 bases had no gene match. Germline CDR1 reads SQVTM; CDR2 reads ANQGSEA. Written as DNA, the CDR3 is TGCAGCGTTGAGGGGGACAGGTCTCCCTACGAGCAGTACTTC. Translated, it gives CSVEGDRSPYEQYF.

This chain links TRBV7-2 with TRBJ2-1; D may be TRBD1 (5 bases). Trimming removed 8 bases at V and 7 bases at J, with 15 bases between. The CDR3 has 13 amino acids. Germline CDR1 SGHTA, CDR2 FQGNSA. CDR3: CASGRLRGNEQFF. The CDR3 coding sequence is TGTGCCAGCGGCCGGTTAAGGGGAAATGAGCAGTTCTTC.

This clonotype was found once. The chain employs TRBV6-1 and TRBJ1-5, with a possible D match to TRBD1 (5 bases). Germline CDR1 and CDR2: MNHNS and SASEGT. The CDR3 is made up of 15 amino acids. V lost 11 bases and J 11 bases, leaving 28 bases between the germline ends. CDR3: CAGSPQGFGNKTQHF. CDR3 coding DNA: TGTGCCGGCTCGCCTCAGGGATTTGGCAATAAGACCCAGCATTTT.